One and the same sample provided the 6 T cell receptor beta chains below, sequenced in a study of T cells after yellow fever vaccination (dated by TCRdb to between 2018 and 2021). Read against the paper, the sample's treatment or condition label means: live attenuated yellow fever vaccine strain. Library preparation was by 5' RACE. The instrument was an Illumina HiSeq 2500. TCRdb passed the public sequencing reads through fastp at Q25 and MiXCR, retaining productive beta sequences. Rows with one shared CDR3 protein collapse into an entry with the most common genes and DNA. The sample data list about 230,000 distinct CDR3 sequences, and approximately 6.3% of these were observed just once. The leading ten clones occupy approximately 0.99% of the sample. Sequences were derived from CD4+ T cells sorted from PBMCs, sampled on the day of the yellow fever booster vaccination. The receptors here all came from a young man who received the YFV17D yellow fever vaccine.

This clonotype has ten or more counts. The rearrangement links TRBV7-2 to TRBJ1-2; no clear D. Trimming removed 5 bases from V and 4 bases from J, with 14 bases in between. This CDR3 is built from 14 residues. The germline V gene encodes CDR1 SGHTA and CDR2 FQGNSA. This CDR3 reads CASSPRQGSYGYTF. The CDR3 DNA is TGTGCCAGCAGCCCACGACAAGGTAGCTATGGCTACACCTTC.

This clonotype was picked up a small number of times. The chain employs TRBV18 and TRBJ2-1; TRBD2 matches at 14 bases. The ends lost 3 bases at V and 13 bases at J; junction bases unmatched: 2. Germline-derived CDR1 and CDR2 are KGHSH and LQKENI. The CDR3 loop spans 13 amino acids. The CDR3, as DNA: TGTGCCAGCTCACCGGGACTAGCGGGAGATCAGTTCTTC. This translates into CASSPGLAGDQFF. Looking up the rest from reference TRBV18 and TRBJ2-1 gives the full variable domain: NAGVMQNPRHLVRRRGQEARLRCSPMKGHSHVYWYRQLPEEGLKFMVYLQKENIIDESGMPKERFSAEFPKEGPSILRIQQVVRGDSAAYFCASSPGLAGDQFFGPGTRLTVL.

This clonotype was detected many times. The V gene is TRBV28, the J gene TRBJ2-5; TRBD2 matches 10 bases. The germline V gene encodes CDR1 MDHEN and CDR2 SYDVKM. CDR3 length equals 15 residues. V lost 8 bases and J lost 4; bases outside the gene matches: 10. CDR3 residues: CASRRGRLAGETQYF. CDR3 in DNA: TGTGCCAGCCGTCGTGGGAGACTAGCGGGAGAGACCCAGTACTTC.

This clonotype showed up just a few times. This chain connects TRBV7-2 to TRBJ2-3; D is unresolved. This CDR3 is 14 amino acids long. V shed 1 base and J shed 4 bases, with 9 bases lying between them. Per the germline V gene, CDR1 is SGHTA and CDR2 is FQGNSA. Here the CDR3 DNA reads TGTGCCAGCAGCTTAGGTCCCCTCGCAGATACGCAGTATTTT. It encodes CASSLGPLADTQYF.

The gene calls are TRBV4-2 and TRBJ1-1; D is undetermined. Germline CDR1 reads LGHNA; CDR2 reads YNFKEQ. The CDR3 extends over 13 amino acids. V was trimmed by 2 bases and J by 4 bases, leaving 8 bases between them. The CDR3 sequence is CASSQKPGTEAFF. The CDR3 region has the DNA TGTGCCAGCAGCCAAAAACCGGGCACTGAAGCTTTCTTT.

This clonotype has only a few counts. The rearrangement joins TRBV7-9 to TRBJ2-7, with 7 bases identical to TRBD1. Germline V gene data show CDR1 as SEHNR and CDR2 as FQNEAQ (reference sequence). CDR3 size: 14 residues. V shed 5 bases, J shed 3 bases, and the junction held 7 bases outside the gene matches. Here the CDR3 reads CASSPTTGNYEQYF. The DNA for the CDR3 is TGTGCCAGCAGCCCAACGACAGGGAACTACGAGCAGTACTTC.